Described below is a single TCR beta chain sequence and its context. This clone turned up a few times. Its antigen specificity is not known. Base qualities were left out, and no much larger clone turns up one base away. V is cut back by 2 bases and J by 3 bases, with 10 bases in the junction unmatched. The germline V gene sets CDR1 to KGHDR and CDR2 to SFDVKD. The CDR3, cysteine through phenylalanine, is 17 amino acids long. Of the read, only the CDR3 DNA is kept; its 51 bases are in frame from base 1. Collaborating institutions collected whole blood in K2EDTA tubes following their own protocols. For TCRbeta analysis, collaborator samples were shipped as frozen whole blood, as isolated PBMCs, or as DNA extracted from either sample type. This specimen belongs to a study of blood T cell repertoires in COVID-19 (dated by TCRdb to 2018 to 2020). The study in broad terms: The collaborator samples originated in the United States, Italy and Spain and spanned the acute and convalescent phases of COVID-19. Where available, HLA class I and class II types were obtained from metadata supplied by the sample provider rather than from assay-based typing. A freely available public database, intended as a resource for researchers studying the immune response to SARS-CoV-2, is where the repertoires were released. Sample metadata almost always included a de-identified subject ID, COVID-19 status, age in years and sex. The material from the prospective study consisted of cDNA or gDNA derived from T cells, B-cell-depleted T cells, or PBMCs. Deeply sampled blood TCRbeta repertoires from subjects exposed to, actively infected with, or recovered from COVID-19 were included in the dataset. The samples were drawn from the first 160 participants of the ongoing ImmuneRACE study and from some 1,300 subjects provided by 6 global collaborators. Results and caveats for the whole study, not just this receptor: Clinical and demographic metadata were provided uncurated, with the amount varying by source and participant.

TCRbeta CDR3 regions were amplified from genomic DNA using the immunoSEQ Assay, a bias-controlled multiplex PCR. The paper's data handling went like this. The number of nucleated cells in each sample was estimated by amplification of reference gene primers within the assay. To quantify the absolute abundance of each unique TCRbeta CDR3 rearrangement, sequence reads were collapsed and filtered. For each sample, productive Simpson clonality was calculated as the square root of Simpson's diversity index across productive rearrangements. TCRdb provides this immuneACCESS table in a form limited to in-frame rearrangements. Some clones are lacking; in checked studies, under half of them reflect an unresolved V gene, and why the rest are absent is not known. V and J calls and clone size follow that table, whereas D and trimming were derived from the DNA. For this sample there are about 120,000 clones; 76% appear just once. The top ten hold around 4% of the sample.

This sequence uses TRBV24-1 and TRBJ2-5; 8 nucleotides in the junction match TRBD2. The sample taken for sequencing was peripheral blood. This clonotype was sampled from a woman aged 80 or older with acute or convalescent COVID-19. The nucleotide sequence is TGTGCCACCAGTGATTCCAAAGCGGGAGCGGGGGAAGAGACCCAGTACTTC. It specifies CATSDSKAGAGEETQYF.